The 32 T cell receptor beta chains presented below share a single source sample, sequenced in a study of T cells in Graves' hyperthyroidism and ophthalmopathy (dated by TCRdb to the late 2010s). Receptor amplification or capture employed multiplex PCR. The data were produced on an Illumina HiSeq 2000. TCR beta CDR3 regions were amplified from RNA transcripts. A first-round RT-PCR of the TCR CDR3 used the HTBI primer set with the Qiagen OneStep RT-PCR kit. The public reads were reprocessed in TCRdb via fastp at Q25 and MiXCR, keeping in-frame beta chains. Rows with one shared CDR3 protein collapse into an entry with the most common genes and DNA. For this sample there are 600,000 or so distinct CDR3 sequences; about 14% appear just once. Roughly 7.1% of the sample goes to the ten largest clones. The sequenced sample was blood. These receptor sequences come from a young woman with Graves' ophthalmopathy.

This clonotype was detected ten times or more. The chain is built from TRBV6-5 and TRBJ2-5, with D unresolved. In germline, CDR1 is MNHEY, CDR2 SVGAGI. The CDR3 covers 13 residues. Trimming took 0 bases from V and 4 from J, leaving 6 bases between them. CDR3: CASSYSLGETQYF. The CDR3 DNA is TGTGCCAGCAGTTACTCCCTTGGAGAGACCCAGTACTTC.

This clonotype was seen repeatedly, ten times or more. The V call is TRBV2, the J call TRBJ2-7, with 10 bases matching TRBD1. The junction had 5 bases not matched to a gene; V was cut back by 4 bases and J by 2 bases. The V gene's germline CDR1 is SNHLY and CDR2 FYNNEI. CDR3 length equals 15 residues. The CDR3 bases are TGTGCCAGCAGTGTTGAGGGGACAGGGGCCTACGAGCAGTACTTC. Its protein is CASSVEGTGAYEQYF.

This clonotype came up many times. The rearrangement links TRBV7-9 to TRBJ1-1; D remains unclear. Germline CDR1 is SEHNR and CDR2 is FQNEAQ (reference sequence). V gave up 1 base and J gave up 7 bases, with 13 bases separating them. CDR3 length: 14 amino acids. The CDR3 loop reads CASSLVSSLYEAFF. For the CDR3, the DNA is TGTGCCAGCAGCTTAGTGAGCAGCCTTTATGAAGCTTTCTTT. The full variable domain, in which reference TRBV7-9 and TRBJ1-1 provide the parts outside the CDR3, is DTGVSQNPRHKITKRGQNVTFRCDPISEHNRLYWYRQTLGQGPEFLTYFQNEAQLEKSRLLSDRFSAERPKGSFSTLEIQRTEQGDSAMYLCASSLVSSLYEAFFGQGTRLTVV.

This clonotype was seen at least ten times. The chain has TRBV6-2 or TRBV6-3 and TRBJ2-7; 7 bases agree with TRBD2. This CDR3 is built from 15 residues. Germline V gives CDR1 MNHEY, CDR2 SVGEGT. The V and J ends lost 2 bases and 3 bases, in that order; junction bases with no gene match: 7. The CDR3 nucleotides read TGTGCCAGCAGTTACACAGACGGGGGGATCTACGAGCAGTACTTC. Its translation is CASSYTDGGIYEQYF.

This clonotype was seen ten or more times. The CDR3 DNA reads as TGTGCCAGCTCCCGGGTCAGGGGAGTTGGAAACACCATATATTTT. Its translation: CASSRVRGVGNTIYF. This sequence joins TRBV2 and TRBJ1-3; D might be TRBD1 (6 bases). Germline CDR1 and CDR2: SNHLY and FYNNEI. Trimming cost V 8 bases and J 3 bases, with 17 bases left between them. The CDR3 is 15 residues long. Combining the CDR3 with reference TRBV2 and TRBJ1-3 gives the whole variable domain EPEVTQTPSHQVTQMGQEVILRCVPISNHLYFYWYRQILGQKVEFLVSFYNNEISEKSEIFDDQFSVERPDGSNFTLKIRSTKLEDSAMYFCASSRVRGVGNTIYFGEGSWLTVV.

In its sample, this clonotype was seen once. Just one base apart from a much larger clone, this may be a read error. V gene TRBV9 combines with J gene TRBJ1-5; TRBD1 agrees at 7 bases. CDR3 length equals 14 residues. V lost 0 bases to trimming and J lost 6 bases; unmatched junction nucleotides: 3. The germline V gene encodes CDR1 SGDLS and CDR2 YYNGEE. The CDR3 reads CASSVATGVQPQHF. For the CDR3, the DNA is TGTGCCAGCAGCGTAGCTACAGGGGTTCAGCCCCAGCATTTT.

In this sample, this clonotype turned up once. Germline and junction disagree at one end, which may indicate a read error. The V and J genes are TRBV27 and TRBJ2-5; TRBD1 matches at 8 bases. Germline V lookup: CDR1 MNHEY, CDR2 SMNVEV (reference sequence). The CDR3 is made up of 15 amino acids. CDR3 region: CATSDSPGGAETRYF. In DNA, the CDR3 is TGTGCCACCAGTGACTCTCCAGGGGGCGCGGAGACCCGGTACTTC.

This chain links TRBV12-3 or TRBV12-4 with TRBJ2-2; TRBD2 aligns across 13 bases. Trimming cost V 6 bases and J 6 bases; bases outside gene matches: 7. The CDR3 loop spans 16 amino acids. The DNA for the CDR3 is TGTGCCAGCAGGGGTTGGACTAGCGGGAGCCCCGGGGAGCTGTTTTTT. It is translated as CASRGWTSGSPGELFF.

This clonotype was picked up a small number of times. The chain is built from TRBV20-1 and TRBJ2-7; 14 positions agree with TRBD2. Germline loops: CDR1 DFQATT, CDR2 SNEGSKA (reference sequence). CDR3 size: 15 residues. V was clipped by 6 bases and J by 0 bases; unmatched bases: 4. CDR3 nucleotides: TGCAGTGCCCAAGGGACTAGCGGGAGCTCCTACGAGCAGTACTTC. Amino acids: CSAQGTSGSSYEQYF.

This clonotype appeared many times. CDR3 coding DNA: TGTGCCAGCAGCTTGGAGGGGACGAAAGGGACCCAGTACTTC. This encodes CASSLEGTKGTQYF. The chain uses TRBV5-6 and TRBJ2-5; D tentatively fits TRBD1 or TRBD2 (5 bases each). The V and J ends lost 0 bases and 7 bases respectively, with 13 bases between them. The CDR3 spans 14 residues. Germline values: CDR1 SGHDT, CDR2 YYEEEE.

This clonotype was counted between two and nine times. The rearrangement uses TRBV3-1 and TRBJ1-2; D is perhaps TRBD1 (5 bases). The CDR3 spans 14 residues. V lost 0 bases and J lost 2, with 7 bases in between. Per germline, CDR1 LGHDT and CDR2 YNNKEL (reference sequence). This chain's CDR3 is CASSQDSGNYGYTF. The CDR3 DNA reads TGTGCCAGCAGCCAAGATTCAGGGAACTATGGCTACACCTTC.

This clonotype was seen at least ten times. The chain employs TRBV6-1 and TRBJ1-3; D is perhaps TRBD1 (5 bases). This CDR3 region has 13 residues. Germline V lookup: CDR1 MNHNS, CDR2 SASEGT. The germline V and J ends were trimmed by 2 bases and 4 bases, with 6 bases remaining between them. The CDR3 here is CASSETGGNTIYF. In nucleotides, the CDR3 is TGTGCCAGCAGTGAAACAGGCGGAAACACCATATATTTT.

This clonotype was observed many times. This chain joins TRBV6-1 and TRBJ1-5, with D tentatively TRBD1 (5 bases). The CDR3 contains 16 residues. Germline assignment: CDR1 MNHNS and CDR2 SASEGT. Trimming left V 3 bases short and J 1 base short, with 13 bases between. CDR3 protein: CASSETVGLSNQPQHF. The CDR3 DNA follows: TGTGCCAGCAGTGAGACAGTTGGGTTGAGCAATCAGCCCCAGCATTTT.

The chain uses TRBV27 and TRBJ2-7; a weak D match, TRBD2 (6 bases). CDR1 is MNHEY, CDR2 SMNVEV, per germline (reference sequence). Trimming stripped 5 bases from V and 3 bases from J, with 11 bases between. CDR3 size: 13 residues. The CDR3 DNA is TGTGCCAGCAGTCCCGGAGCGGGCTACGAGCAGTACTTC. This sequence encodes CASSPGAGYEQYF.

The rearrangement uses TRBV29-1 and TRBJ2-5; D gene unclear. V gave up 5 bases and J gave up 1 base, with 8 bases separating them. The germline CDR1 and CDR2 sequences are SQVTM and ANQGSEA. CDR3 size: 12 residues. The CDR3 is CSVTEVQETQYF. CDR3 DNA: TGCAGCGTTACAGAAGTCCAAGAGACCCAGTACTTC.

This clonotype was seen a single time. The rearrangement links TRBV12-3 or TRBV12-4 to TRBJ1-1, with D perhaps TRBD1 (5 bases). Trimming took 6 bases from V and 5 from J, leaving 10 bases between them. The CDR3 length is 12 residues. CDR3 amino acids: CASRLQVTEAFF. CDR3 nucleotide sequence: TGTGCCAGCAGATTACAGGTGACTGAAGCTTTCTTT.

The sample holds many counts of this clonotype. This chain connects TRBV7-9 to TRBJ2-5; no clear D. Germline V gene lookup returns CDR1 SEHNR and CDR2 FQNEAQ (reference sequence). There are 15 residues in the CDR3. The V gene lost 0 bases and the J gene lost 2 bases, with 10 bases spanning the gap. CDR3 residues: CASSLAVPEQETQYF. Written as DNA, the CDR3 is TGTGCCAGCAGCTTAGCGGTACCTGAGCAAGAGACCCAGTACTTC.

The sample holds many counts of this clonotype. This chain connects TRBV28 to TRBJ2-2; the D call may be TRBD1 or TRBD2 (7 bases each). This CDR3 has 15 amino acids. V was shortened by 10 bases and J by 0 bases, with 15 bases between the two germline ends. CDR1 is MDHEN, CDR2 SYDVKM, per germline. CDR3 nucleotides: TGTGCCACCCACCAGGGGGGGGCGAACACCGGGGAGCTGTTTTTT. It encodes CATHQGGANTGELFF.

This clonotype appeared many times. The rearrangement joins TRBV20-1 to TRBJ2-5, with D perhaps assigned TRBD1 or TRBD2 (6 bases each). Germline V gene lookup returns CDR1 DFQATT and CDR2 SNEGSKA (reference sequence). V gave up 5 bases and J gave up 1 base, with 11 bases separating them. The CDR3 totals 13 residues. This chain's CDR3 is CSAEGGLQETQYF. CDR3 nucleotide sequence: TGCAGTGCTGAGGGGGGACTCCAAGAGACCCAGTACTTC.

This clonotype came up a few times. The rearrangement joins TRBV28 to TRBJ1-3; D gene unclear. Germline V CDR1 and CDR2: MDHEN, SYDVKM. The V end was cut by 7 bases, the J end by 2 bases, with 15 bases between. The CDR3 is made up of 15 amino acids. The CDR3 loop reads CASTPRGYTGNTIYF. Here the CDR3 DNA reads TGTGCCAGCACCCCACGGGGTTACACTGGAAACACCATATATTTT. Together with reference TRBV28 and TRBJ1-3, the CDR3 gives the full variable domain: DVKVTQSSRYLVKRTGEKVFLECVQDMDHENMFWYRQDPGLGLRLIYFSYDVKMKEKGDIPEGYSVSREKKERFSLILESASTNQTSMYLCASTPRGYTGNTIYFGEGSWLTVV.

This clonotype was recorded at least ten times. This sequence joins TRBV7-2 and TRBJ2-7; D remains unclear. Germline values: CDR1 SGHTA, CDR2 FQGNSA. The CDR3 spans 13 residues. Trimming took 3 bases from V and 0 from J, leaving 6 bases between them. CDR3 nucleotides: TGTGCCAGCAGCTTTCATAGCTCCTACGAGCAGTACTTC. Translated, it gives CASSFHSSYEQYF.

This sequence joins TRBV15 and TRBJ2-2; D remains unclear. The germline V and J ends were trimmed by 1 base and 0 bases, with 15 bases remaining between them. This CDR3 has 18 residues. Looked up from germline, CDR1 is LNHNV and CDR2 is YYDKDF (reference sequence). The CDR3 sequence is CATSRGGFFGSNTGELFF. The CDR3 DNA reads TGTGCCACCAGCAGAGGCGGCTTTTTCGGCTCGAACACCGGGGAGCTGTTTTTT.

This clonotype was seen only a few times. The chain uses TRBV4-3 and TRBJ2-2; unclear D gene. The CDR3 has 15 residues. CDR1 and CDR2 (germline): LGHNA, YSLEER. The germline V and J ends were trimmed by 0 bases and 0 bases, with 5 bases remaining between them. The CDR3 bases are TGCGCCAGCAGCCAAGAATCTCCGAACACCGGGGAGCTGTTTTTT. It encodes CASSQESPNTGELFF.

The CDR3 nucleotides read TGTGCCATCACCGCTTCGTTGGGGGGCTCCTACAACAAAGGACTAGCGGTCGATACGCAGTATTTT. It yields the protein CAITASLGGSYNKGLAVDTQYF. The gene calls are TRBV10-3 and TRBJ2-3, with 10 nucleotides matching TRBD2. The CDR3 is 22 amino acids. Germline V lookup: CDR1 ENHRY, CDR2 SYGVKD. The trim removed 7 bases at V and 6 bases at J, leaving 31 bases unmatched.

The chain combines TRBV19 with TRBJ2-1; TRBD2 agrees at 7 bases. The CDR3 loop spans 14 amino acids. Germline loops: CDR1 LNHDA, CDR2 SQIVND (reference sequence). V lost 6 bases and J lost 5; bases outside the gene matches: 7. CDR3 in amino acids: CASRTGGGDNEQFF. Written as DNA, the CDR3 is TGTGCCAGTAGGACTGGCGGGGGTGACAATGAGCAGTTCTTC. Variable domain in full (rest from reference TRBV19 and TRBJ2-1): DGGITQSPKYLFRKEGQNVTLSCEQNLNHDAMYWYRQDPGQGLRLIYYSQIVNDFQKGDIAEGYSVSREKKESFPLTVTSAQKNPTAFYLCASRTGGGDNEQFFGPGTRLTVL.

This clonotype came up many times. Here the CDR3 DNA reads TGTGCCAGCAGTGACGGACAGGGAGTCTACGAGCAGTACTTC. This encodes CASSDGQGVYEQYF. The genes are TRBV28 and TRBJ2-7; 8 bases fit TRBD1. The CDR3 runs to 14 residues. Trimming at V came to 5 bases and at J to 3 bases, leaving 6 bases not matched to a gene. Looked up from germline, CDR1 is MDHEN and CDR2 is SYDVKM.

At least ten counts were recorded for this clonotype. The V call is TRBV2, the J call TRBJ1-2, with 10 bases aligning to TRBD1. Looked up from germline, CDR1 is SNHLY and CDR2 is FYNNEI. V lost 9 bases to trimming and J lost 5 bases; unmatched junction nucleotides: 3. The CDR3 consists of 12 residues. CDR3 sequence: CASRDRGYGYTF. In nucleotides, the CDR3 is TGTGCCAGTAGGGACAGGGGTTATGGCTACACCTTC.

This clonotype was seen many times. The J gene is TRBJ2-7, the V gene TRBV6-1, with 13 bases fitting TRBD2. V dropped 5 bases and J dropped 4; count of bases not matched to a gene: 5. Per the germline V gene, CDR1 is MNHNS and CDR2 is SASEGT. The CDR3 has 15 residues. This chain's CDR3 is CASSQRTSGGYEQYF. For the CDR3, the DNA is TGTGCCAGCAGTCAGAGGACTAGCGGGGGTTACGAGCAGTACTTC.

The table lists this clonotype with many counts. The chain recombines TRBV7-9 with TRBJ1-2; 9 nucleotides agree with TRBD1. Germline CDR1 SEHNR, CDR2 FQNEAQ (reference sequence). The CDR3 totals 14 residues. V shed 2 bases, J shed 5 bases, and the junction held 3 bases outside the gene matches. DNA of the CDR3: TGTGCCAGCAGCTTAAGGGACAGGGTATATGGCTACACCTTC. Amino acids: CASSLRDRVYGYTF. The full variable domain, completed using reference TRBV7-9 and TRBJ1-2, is DTGVSQNPRHKITKRGQNVTFRCDPISEHNRLYWYRQTLGQGPEFLTYFQNEAQLEKSRLLSDRFSAERPKGSFSTLEIQRTEQGDSAMYLCASSLRDRVYGYTFGSGTRLTVV.

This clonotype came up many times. The CDR3 nucleotides read TGTGCCAGCAGTCCCCCGCCGGGACAGGGTGTCCATGAGCAGTTCTTC. Translated: CASSPPPGQGVHEQFF. This chain links TRBV28 with TRBJ2-1, with 9 bases that match TRBD1. The V gene end was trimmed by 5 bases and the J gene end by 8 bases; junction bases not matched to a gene: 13. The CDR3 is made up of 16 amino acids. Germline V gene sequence: CDR1 MDHEN, CDR2 SYDVKM.

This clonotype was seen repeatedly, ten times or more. The CDR3 loop reads CASSLMGSSYGYTF. The CDR3 coding sequence is TGTGCCAGCAGCTTAATGGGGAGTTCCTATGGCTACACCTTC. The chain recombines TRBV7-8 with TRBJ1-2; no reliable D call. The ends were cut back, 2 bases at V and 4 bases at J, with 11 bases in the middle. This CDR3 has 14 amino acids. Germline V CDR1 and CDR2: SGHVS, FQNEAQ.

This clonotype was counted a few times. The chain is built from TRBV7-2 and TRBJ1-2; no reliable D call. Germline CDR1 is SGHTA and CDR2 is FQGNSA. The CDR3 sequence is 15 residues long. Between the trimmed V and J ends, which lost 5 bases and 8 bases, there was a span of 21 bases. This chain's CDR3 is CASSQDPTSVLGYTF. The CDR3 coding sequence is TGTGCCAGCAGCCAGGACCCAACCAGTGTATTAGGCTACACCTTC. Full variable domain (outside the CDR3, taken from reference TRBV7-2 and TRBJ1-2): GAGVSQSPSNKVTEKGKDVELRCDPISGHTALYWYRQSLGQGLEFLIYFQGNSAPDKSGLPSDRFSAERTGGSVSTLTIQRTQQEDSAVYLCASSQDPTSVLGYTFGSGTRLTVV.